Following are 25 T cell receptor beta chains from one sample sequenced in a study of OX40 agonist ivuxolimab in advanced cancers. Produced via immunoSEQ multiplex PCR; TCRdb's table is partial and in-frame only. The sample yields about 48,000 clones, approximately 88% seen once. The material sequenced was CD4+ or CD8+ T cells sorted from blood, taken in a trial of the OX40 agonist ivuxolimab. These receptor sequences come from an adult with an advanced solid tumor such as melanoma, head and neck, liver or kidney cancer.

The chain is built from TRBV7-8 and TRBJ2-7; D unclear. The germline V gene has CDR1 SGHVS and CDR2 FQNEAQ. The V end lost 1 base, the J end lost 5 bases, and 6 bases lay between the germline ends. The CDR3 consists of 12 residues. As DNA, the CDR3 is TGTGCCAGCAGCTTAGAACGACACGAGCAGTACTTC. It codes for CASSLERHEQYF.

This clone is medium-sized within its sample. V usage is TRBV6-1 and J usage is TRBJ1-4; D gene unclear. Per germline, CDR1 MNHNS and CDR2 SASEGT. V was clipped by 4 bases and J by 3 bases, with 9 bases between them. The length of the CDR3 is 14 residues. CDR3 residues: CASSVSGANEKLFF. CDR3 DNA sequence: TGTGCCAGCAGTGTAAGCGGGGCTAATGAAAAACTGTTTTTT.

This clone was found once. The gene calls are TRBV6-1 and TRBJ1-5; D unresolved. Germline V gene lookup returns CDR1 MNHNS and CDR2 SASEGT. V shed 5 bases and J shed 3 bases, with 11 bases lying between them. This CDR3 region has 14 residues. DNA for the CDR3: TGTGCCAGCAGTCCTTCCGGCACCAATCAGCCCCAGCATTTT. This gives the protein CASSPSGTNQPQHF.

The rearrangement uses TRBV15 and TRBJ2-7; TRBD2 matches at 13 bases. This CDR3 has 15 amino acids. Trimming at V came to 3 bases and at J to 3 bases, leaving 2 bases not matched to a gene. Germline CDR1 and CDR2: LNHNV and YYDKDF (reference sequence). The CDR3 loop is CATSRRTSGSYEQYF. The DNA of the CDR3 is TGTGCCACCAGCAGGAGGACTAGCGGGAGCTACGAGCAGTACTTC.

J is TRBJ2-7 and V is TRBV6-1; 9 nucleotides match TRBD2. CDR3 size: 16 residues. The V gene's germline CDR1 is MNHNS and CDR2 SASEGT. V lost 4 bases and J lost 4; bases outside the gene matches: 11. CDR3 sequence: CASSGERGDRWYEQYF. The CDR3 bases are TGTGCCAGCAGTGGGGAGCGGGGGGACAGATGGTACGAGCAGTACTTC.

The CDR3 is CASSIGASGMNTEAFF. In DNA, the CDR3 is TGTGCCAGTAGTATTGGGGCTAGCGGCATGAACACTGAAGCTTTCTTT. The chain is built from TRBV19 and TRBJ1-1, with TRBD1 as a possible D gene (5 bases). Trimming shortened V by 3 bases and J by 0 bases, and 14 bases separated the two germline ends. Germline lookup yields CDR1 LNHDA and CDR2 SQIVND (reference sequence). The CDR3 extends over 16 amino acids.

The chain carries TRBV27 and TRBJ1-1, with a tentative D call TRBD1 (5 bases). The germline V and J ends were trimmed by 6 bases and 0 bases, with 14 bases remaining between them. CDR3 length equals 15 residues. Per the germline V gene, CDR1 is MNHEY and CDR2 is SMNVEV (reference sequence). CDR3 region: CASRPTWGLNTEAFF. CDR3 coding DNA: TGTGCCAGCAGACCGACCTGGGGCTTGAACACTGAAGCTTTCTTT.

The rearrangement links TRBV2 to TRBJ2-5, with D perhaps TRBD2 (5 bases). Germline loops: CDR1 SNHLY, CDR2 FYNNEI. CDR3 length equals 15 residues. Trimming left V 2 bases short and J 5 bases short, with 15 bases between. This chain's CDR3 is CASSESGGRWETQYF. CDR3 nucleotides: TGTGCCAGCAGTGAAAGTGGCGGGCGGTGGGAGACCCAGTACTTC.

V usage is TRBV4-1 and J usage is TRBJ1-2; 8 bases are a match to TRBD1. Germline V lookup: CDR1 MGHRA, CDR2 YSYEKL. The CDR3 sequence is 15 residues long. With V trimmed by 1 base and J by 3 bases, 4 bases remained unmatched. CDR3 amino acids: CASSQGTGKDYGYTF. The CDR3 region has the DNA TGCGCCAGCAGCCAAGGGACAGGGAAGGACTATGGCTACACCTTC.

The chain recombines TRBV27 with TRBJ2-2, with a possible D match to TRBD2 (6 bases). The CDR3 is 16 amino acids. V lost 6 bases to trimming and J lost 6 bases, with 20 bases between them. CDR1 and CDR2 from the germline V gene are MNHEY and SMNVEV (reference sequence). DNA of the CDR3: TGTGCCAGCAGCCCCCGTTTGACTAGTTTGGCCGGGGAGCTGTTTTTT. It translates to CASSPRLTSLAGELFF.

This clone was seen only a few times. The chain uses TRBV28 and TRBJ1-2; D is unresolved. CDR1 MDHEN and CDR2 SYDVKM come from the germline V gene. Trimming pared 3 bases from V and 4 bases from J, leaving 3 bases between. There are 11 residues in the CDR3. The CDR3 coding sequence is TGTGCCAGCAGTTTCCCCTATGGCTACACCTTC. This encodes CASSFPYGYTF.

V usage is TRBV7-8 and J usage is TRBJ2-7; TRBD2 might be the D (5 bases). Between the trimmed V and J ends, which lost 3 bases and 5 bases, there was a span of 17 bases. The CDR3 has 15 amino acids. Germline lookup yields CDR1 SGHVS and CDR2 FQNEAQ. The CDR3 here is CASSLAGGLMDEQYV. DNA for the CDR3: TGTGCCAGCAGCTTGGCGGGTGGGCTGATGGACGAGCAGTACGTC.

CDR3 in amino acids: CASSLDSTDTQYF. The CDR3, as DNA: TGTGCCAGCAGTTTGGACAGCACAGATACGCAGTATTTT. V gene TRBV28 combines with J gene TRBJ2-3; D uncertain. CDR1 is MDHEN, CDR2 SYDVKM, per germline. Trimming pared 3 bases from V and 0 bases from J, leaving 4 bases between. This CDR3 has 13 residues.

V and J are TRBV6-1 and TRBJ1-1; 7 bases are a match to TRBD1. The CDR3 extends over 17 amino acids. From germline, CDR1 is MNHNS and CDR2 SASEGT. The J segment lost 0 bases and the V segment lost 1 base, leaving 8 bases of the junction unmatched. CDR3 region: CASSEGGGGGMNTEAFF. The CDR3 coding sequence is TGTGCCAGCAGTGAAGGGGGAGGGGGCGGGATGAACACTGAAGCTTTCTTT.

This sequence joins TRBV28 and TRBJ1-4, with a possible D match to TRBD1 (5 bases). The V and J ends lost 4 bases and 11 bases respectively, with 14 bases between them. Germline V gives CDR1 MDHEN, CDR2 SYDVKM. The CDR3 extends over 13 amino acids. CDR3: CASSYRDRGKLFF. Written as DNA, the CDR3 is TGTGCCAGCAGTTACCGGGACCGAGGTAAACTGTTTTTT. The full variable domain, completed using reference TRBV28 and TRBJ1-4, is DVKVTQSSRYLVKRTGEKVFLECVQDMDHENMFWYRQDPGLGLRLIYFSYDVKMKEKGDIPEGYSVSREKKERFSLILESASTNQTSMYLCASSYRDRGKLFFGSGTQLSVL.

The CDR3 DNA follows: TGCGCCAGCAGCTTGGGGGACAGGGACGAAGAGACCCAGTACTTC. This encodes CASSLGDRDEETQYF. The chain is built from TRBV5-1 and TRBJ2-5; 9 bases are shared with TRBD1. With V trimmed by 0 bases and J by 3 bases, 3 bases remained unmatched. The CDR3 totals 15 residues. Germline CDR1 SGHRS, CDR2 YFSETQ. Together with reference TRBV5-1 and TRBJ2-5, the CDR3 gives the full variable domain: KAGVTQTPRYLIKTRGQQVTLSCSPISGHRSVSWYQQTPGQGLQFLFEYFSETQRNKGNFPGRFSGRQFSNSRSEMNVSTLELGDSALYLCASSLGDRDEETQYFGPGTRLLVL.

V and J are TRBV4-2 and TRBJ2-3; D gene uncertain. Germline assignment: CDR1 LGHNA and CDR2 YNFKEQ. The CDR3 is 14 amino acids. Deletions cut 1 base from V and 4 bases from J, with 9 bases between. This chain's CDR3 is CASSQVQRPDTQYF. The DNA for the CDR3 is TGTGCCAGCAGCCAAGTTCAGCGCCCAGATACGCAGTATTTT.

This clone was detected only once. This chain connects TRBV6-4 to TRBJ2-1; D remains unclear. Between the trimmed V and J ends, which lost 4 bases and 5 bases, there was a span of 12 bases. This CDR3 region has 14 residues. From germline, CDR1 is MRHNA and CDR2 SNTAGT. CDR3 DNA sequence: TGTGCCAGCAGTGTTTCGGTCAAAAACAATGAGCAGTTCTTC. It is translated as CASSVSVKNNEQFF.

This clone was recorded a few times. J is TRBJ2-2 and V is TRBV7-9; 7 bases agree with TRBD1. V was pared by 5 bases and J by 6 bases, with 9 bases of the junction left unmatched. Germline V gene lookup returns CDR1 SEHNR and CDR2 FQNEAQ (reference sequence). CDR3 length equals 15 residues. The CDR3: CASSLDRVGSGELFF. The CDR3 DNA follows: TGTGCCAGCAGCCTAGACAGGGTCGGGTCCGGGGAGCTGTTTTTT.

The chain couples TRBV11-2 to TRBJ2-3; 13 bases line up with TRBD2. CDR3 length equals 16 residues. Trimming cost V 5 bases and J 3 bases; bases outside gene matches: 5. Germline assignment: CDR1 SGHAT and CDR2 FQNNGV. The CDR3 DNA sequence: TGTGCCAGCAGCGCCACTAGCGGGAGGGCTACAGATACGCAGTATTTT. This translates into CASSATSGRATDTQYF. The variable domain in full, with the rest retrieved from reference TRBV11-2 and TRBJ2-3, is EAGVAQSPRYKIIEKRQSVAFWCNPISGHATLYWYQQILGQGPKLLIQFQNNGVVDDSQLPKDRFSAERLKGVDSTLKIQPAKLEDSAVYLCASSATSGRATDTQYFGPGTRLTVL.

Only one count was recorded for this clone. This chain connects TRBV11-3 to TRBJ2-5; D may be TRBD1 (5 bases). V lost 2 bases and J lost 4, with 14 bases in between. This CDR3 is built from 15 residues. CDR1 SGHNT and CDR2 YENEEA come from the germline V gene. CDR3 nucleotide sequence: TGTGCCAGCAGCTTAAGCCCAGGGCAAGGAGAGACCCAGTACTTC. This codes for CASSLSPGQGETQYF.

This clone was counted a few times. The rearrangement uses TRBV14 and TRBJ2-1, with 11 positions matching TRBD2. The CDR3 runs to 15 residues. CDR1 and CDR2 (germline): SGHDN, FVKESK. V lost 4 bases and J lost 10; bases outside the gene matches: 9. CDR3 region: CASSPGVAGGQEQFF. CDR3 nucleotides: TGTGCCAGCAGCCCCGGGGTAGCGGGGGGGCAGGAGCAGTTCTTC.

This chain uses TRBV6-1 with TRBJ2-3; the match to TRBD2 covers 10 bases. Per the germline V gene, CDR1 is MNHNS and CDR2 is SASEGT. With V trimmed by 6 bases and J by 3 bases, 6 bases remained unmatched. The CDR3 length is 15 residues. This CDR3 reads CASSPTSGRTDTQYF. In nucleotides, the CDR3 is TGTGCCAGCAGCCCGACTAGCGGGCGTACAGATACGCAGTATTTT.

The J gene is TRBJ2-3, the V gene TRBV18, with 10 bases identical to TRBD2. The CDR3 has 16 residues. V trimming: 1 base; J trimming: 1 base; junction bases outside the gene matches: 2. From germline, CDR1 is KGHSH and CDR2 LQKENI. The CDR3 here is CASSPLGLAGTDTQYF. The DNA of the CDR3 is TGTGCCAGCTCACCACTAGGACTAGCGGGCACAGATACGCAGTATTTT. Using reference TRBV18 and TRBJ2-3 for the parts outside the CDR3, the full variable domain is NAGVMQNPRHLVRRRGQEARLRCSPMKGHSHVYWYRQLPEEGLKFMVYLQKENIIDESGMPKERFSAEFPKEGPSILRIQQVVRGDSAAYFCASSPLGLAGTDTQYFGPGTRLTVL.

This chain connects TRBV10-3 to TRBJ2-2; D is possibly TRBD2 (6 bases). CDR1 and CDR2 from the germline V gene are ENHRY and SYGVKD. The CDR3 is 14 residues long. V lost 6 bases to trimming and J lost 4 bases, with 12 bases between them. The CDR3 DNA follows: TGTGCCATCAGCCCCGGGAGTGTCACCGGGGAGCTGTTTTTT. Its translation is CAISPGSVTGELFF.